This T cell receptor (beta chain) comes out of a study of T cell clonotyping in hematopoietic cell transplantation. On this clone: Its cognate antigen is unknown.

Findings of the study overall: At the given depth, recipient repertoires were over 95% de novo clonotypes.

CDR1 is GTSNPN and CDR2 is SVGIG in the germline V gene (reference sequence). V was pared by 3 bases and J by 4 bases, with 18 bases between. The CDR3 runs to 15 residues. The repertoire was sequenced with immunoSEQ multiplex PCR; TCRdb's copy has only in-frame clones and lacks some. The sample yields approximately 11,000 clones, approximately 45% seen once. The TCR comes from a male patient aged 50 to 59 who had an allogeneic stem cell transplant from an unrelated donor, so the T cells may come from the graft donor. Some clones in this sample may be carry-over from other donors' samples. This chain joins TRBV30 and TRBJ1-1; unclear D gene. The sample was PBMCs, taken 30 days after allogeneic stem cell transplant. The DNA for the CDR3 is TGTGCCTGGAGAATCTCTGACTTTGGTGGCACTGAAGCTTTCTTT. Its translation is CAWRISDFGGTEAFF. The complete variable domain, with remaining parts taken from reference TRBV30 and TRBJ1-1, reads SQTIHQWPATLVQPVGSPLSLECTVEGTSNPNLYWYRQAAGRGLQLLFYSVGIGQISSEVPQNLSASRPQDRQFILSSKKLLLSDSGFYLCAWRISDFGGTEAFFGQGTRLTVV.